This passage covers 9 T cell receptor beta chains from one sample sequenced in a study of blood T cell repertoires in COVID-19. Sequenced by immunoSEQ multiplex PCR; TCRdb stores in-frame clones only, minus some. The repertoire holds about 250,000 clones, with around 86% as singletons. The sequencing sample was made of PBMCs or T cells enriched from blood (not recorded which). These receptors all stem from a man younger than 30 who had recovered from COVID-19.

The chain has TRBV6-5 and TRBJ2-3; TRBD1 is a possible D gene (5 bases). V lost 8 bases, J lost 6 bases, and 12 bases lay in between. CDR1 and CDR2 from the germline V gene are MNHEY and SVGAGI. The CDR3 spans 12 residues. The CDR3 coding sequence is TGTGCCAGCCTGTCCACAGGTGATACGCAGTATTTT. Amino acid sequence: CASLSTGDTQYF.

The chain links TRBV5-6 to TRBJ2-7; 10 positions agree with TRBD2. The CDR3 is made up of 13 amino acids. The V segment lost 2 bases and the J segment 4 bases; nucleotides outside the gene matches: 0. Germline V gene sequence: CDR1 SGHDT, CDR2 YYEEEE. In DNA, the CDR3 is TGTGCCAGCAGCTTTAGCGGGAGGTACGAGCAGTACTTC. Its translation: CASSFSGRYEQYF.

This clone turned up a few times. This rearrangement joins TRBV30 to TRBJ2-1, with 13 bases lining up with TRBD2. This CDR3 has 17 residues. Germline values: CDR1 GTSNPN, CDR2 SVGIG (reference sequence). The junction had 6 bases not matched to a gene; V was cut back by 3 bases and J by 1 base. The CDR3 sequence: CAWRLAGGAWSYNEQFF. For the CDR3, the DNA is TGTGCCTGGAGACTAGCGGGAGGGGCCTGGTCCTACAATGAGCAGTTCTTC.

This rearrangement joins TRBV5-4 to TRBJ1-2, with 10 bases lining up with TRBD1. The CDR3 runs to 15 residues. Germline V CDR1 and CDR2: SGHNT, YYREEE (reference sequence). V gave up 0 bases and J gave up 4 bases; unmatched junction bases: 3. The CDR3 region has the DNA TGTGCCAGCAGCTTGGCTAGGACAGGGGGCTATGGCTACACCTTC. This translates into CASSLARTGGYGYTF.

DNA of the CDR3: TGTGCCAGCAGGTTGGACAGATCGGGCACTGAAGCTTTCTTT. Protein product: CASRLDRSGTEAFF. This chain joins TRBV28 and TRBJ1-1, with a tentative D call TRBD1 (6 bases). Germline V gives CDR1 MDHEN, CDR2 SYDVKM. Deletions cut 6 bases from V and 4 bases from J, with 15 bases between. The CDR3 runs to 14 residues.

This sequence joins TRBV24-1 and TRBJ1-3; D might be TRBD1 (5 bases). The CDR3 has 16 amino acids. The V end lost 3 bases, the J end lost 0 bases, and 11 bases lay between the germline ends. The germline gives CDR1 KGHDR, CDR2 SFDVKD. CDR3 sequence reads: CATSDPAGGSGNTIYF. The CDR3 DNA is TGTGCCACCAGTGATCCCGCGGGGGGCTCTGGAAACACCATATATTTT.

This chain uses TRBV28 with TRBJ2-1; TRBD2 matches 10 bases. The CDR3 runs 14 residues. Germline V CDR1 and CDR2: MDHEN, SYDVKM. With 4 bases clipped from V and 6 bases from J, the junction kept 3 bases outside the gene matches. The CDR3 DNA is TGTGCCAGCAGTTCTAGCGGGAGATTCAATGAGCAGTTCTTC. This encodes CASSSSGRFNEQFF.

This rearrangement joins TRBV2 to TRBJ1-5, with D possibly TRBD1 on 6 matching bases. Trimming removed 4 bases from V and 6 bases from J, with 19 bases in between. CDR1 is SNHLY, CDR2 FYNNEI, per germline. The CDR3 spans 16 residues. Written as DNA, the CDR3 is TGTGCCAGCAGTGGAAGCAACAGGGTATGGGGTCAGCCCCAGCATTTT. Translation: CASSGSNRVWGQPQHF.

V is TRBV29-1 and J is TRBJ2-7; 10 bases match TRBD1. Germline values: CDR1 SQVTM, CDR2 ANQGSEA. Losses at the gene ends were 6 bases for V and 7 bases for J; bases not matched to a gene: 6. The CDR3 is made up of 12 amino acids. The CDR3 sequence is CSVPGQGREQYF. The CDR3, as DNA: TGCAGCGTCCCGGGACAGGGGAGAGAGCAGTACTTC.